This TCR beta chain was identified during a study of cytomegalovirus exposure and HLA in healthy donors. CDR3 size: 14 residues. The V end was cut by 1 base, the J end by 4 bases, with 7 bases between. Looked up from germline, CDR1 is SGHVS and CDR2 is FNYEAQ. Comments on this clone: Its antigen is not known.

The PCR employed 60 Vbeta primers together with 13 Jbeta primers. Libraries were prepared by immunoSEQ multiplex PCR; TCRdb keeps only in-frame clonotypes and omits some of them. The sample lists approximately 44,000 clones, 87% occurring once. Whereas donors were nominally healthy upon sampling, unrecorded immune exposures were probable. Study-wide results and limits: Per published accounts, TCR beta sequences correctly predicted the HLA-A and HLA-B alleles of most subjects. What a later analysis showed was that several of the most significant clusters appeared linked to common viral pathogens.

The V and J genes are TRBV7-6 and TRBJ2-2; D is ambiguous. This clonotype was obtained from a middle-aged woman in good health and CMV-seropositive. The sequenced material came from PBMCs. The CDR3 here is CASSLGPLTGELFF. The DNA of the CDR3 is TGTGCCAGCAGCTTAGGTCCCCTCACCGGGGAGCTGTTTTTT.